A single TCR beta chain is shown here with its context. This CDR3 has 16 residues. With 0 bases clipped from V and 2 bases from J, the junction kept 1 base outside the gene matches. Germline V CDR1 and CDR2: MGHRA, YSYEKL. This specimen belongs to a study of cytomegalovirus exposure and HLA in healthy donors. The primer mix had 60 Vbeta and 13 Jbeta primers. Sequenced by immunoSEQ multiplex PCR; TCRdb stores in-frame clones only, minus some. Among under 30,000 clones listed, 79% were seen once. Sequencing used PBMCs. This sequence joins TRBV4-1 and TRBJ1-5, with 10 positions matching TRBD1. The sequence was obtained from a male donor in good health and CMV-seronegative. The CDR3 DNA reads TGCGCCAGCAGCCAAGAGACAGGGGGCGGCAATCAGCCCCAGCATTTT. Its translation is CASSQETGGGNQPQHF.